One T cell receptor (beta chain) is described in this entry. The target antigen is unknown. 13 Jbeta primers and 60 Vbeta primers were used for the PCR. Measured with immunoSEQ multiplex PCR; TCRdb has only the in-frame clones, and not every one. Of 130,000 to 150,000 clones listed, 79% were seen once; the top ten hold 6.5% to 8.5%. The record originates from a study of cytomegalovirus exposure and HLA in healthy donors. Trimming removed 8 bases at V and 7 bases at J, with 17 bases between. CDR1 is MDHEN, CDR2 SYDVKM, per germline. The CDR3 has 13 residues. Study findings and constraints: Later analysis identified several of the most significant clusters that appeared linked to common viral pathogens.

The rearrangement joins TRBV28 to TRBJ1-2; no reliable D call. The sequenced sample consisted of PBMCs. The receptor was derived from a woman aged 40 to 50 in good health and CMV-seropositive. The CDR3, as DNA: TGTGCCAGCGACGGGTTCAGCTCGTGTGGCTACACCTTC. Its protein product is CASDGFSSCGYTF.